This record covers a single T cell receptor beta chain. This clonotype showed up many times. What this receptor recognizes is not known. There are no base qualities to consult, and no much larger clone falls within one base. The data derive from a study of CD8 T cells in ankylosing spondylitis (dated by TCRdb to about 2017). Study-level background: T cell receptor beta repertoires were profiled in healthy donors and ankylosing spondylitis patients so that disease-linked TCR variants could be found. The whole study cohort included 85 to 120 healthy donors and 20 to 25 ankylosing spondylitis patients. Peripheral blood was sampled, and synovial fluid was additionally collected from ankylosing spondylitis patients.

Inclusive of the bounding cysteine and phenylalanine, the CDR3 is 11 residues long. Only the CDR3 part of the read is kept: 33 bases, read in frame from the first base. The V and J ends are trimmed by 9 bases and 4 bases, leaving 6 bases between them. The germline V gene encodes CDR1 MNHEY and CDR2 SMNVEV (reference sequence). Reads for this sample came from an Illumina HiSeq 2500. Quantitative 5'-RACE with molecular barcodes was the method used to prepare the TCR beta libraries. Concerning the study's data processing: A new computational method based on a probabilistic model of VDJ rearrangement was used to identify disease-linked TCR variants. Using fastp at Q25 and MiXCR, TCRdb reprocessed the public reads and kept productive beta chains. Duplicate CDR3 protein sequences are folded into a single record with the most common DNA and genes. In this record, the V and J calls reflect TCRdb's handling and not the investigators' own analysis. The sample data list a few hundred thousand distinct CDR3 sequences, and roughly 8% of these were observed just once. The ten largest make up about 14% of the sample.

Overall study results and their limits: Blood from ankylosing spondylitis patients appeared to be characterized by a TCR beta motif made up of several highly homologous amino acid variants. In peripheral blood, the disease-linked clones were found at relatively low frequencies and had a CD8+ phenotype. The disease-linked clones were reported as significantly enriched in matched synovial fluid samples from ankylosing spondylitis patients. Some motif variants had previously been reported in the synovial fluid and blood of reactive arthritis patients, which suggests shared mechanisms of disease initiation.

The rearranged chain carries TRBV27 and TRBJ2-2; the D gene is not confidently resolved. Material for sequencing was blood, either unsorted or a sorted T cell fraction (not recorded which). The source of this sequence is a male donor with ankylosing spondylitis. CDR3 protein: CASRFTGELFF. In nucleotides, the sequence is TGTGCCAGTAGATTCACCGGGGAGCTGTTTTTT.